These 3 T cell receptor beta chains originate from one sample sequenced in a study of blood T cells in healthy people across ages. A sample-barcoded 5' primer and a J-beta primer mix were used in a second PCR of roughly 6 to 11 cycles. Via MiXCR, TCRdb re-called the 5' RACE reads, giving one row per CDR3 protein. The sample records 1,300,000 or so distinct CDR3 sequences, 55% to 75% being singletons. Sequencing input: blood. The source of these receptors is a man younger than 35 in good health.

The CDR3 loop reads CASSQDSFGDEQYF. CDR3 coding DNA: TGCGCCAGCAGCCAAGATTCGTTTGGGGATGAGCAGTACTTC. The rearrangement joins TRBV4-3 to TRBJ2-5; D unresolved. This CDR3 has 14 amino acids. Between the trimmed V and J ends, which lost 0 bases and 11 bases, there was a span of 16 bases. CDR1 is LGHNA and CDR2 is YSLEER in the germline V gene.

The V and J genes are TRBV20-1 and TRBJ1-5, with D tentatively TRBD1 (5 bases). This CDR3 is built from 15 residues. From germline, CDR1 is DFQATT and CDR2 SNEGSKA (reference sequence). Between the trimmed V and J ends, which lost 1 base and 0 bases, there was a span of 10 bases. DNA for the CDR3: TGCAGTGCTAGAGTCAGGGCAGATAGCAATCAGCCCCAGCATTTT. This sequence encodes CSARVRADSNQPQHF.

Comments on this clonotype: This may stem from a read error, because a much larger clone lies one nucleotide away. The chain employs TRBV3-1 and TRBJ2-5; 14 nucleotides line up with TRBD2. Germline CDR1 LGHDT, CDR2 YNNKEL (reference sequence). The CDR3 spans 16 residues. V was pared by 7 bases and J by 11 bases, with 15 bases of the junction left unmatched. DNA of the CDR3: TGTGCCAGCACCACCGGGACTAGCGGGAGTCACAATGAGCAGTACTTC. Its protein product is CASTTGTSGSHNEQYF.